This T cell receptor beta chain was found in a study of blood T cell repertoires in COVID-19. Study-level background: Sample material is recorded as cDNA or gDNA derived from T cells, B-cell-depleted T cells, or PBMCs.

The method was immunoSEQ multiplex PCR; TCRdb's version includes in-frame clones alone and lacks a portion of them. The table has under 300,000 clones, around 88% seen once. Between the trimmed V and J ends, which lost 4 bases and 5 bases, there was a span of 12 bases. Per the germline V gene, CDR1 is LGHDT and CDR2 is YNNKEL (reference sequence). This CDR3 is 14 amino acids long. The sequenced sample was peripheral blood. This chain uses TRBV3-1 (or the pseudogene TRBV3-2) with TRBJ1-5; D gene unclear. This TCR was sampled from an elderly man with acute or convalescent COVID-19. CDR3 loop: CASSLTHTDQPQHF. CDR3 bases: TGTGCCAGCAGCCTAACCCACACCGATCAGCCCCAGCATTTT.